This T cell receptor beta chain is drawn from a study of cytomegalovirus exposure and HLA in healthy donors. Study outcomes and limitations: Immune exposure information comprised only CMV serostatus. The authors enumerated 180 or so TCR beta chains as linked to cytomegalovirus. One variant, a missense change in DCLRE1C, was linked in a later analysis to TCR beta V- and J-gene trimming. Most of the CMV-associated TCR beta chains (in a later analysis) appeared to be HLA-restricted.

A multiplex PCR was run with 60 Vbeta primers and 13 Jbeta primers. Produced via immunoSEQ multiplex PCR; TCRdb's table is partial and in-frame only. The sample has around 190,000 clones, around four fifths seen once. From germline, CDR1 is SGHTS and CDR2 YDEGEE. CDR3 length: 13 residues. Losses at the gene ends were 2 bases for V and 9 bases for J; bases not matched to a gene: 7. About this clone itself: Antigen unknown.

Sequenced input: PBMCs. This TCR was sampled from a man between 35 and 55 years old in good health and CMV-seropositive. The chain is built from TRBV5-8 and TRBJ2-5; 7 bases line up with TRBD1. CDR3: CASSFFGQGAQYF. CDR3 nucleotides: TGTGCCAGCAGCTTCTTCGGGCAGGGGGCCCAGTACTTC.